This TCR beta chain stems from a study of shared clonotypes between healthy human individuals. Per the study methods: Filtering differed for immunoSEQ, which gave only junction sequences without quality scores. TCRdb's table, derived via immunoSEQ multiplex PCR, lists solely in-frame clones and lacks some. Clonal size and the V and J genes are those of that table, whereas D and trimming came from the DNA. The sample shows more than 550,000 clones, about 92% of them seen only once. As regards this clone: What it binds is unknown.

Overall study results and limits: Shared clonotypes across all four donors exceeded non-shared ones in generation probability. Among the subsets, naive ones generally showed larger estimated richness than memory ones. The low donor count limited represented genetic and exposure-history diversity.

CD8 cells classed as naive were CD45RO-negative and positively selected for CCR7, excluding terminally differentiated effector memory CD45RA+ cells. This receptor was taken from a man aged 25 to 40 in good health. The specimen was naive CD8+ T cells sorted from blood.

DNA for the CDR3: TGTGCCAGCAGCAAGGGCATCGGGGGCACCGGGGAGCTGTTTTTT. This sequence encodes CASSKGIGGTGELFF. The chain is built from TRBV7-6 and TRBJ2-2; tentative D call: TRBD2 (6 bases). The germline CDR1 and CDR2 sequences are SGHVS and FNYEAQ. V lost 5 bases, J lost 4 bases, and 14 bases lay in between. This CDR3 contains 15 residues.